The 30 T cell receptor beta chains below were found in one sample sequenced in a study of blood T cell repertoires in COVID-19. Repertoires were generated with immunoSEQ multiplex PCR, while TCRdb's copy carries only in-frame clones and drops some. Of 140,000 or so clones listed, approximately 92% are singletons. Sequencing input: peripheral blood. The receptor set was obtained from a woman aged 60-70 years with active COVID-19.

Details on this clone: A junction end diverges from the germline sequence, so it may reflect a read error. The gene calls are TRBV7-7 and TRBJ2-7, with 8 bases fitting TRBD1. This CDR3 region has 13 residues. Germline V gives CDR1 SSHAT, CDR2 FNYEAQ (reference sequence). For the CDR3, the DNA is TGTGCTAGCAGCCCCGGACAGGGCTACGAGCAGTACTTC. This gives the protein CASSPGQGYEQYF.

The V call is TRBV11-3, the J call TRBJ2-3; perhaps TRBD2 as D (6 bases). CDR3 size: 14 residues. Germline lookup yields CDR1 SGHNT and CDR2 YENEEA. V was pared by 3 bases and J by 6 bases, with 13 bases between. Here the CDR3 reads CASSLGGFRDTQYF. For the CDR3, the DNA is TGTGCCAGCAGCTTGGGAGGATTCAGGGATACGCAGTATTTT.

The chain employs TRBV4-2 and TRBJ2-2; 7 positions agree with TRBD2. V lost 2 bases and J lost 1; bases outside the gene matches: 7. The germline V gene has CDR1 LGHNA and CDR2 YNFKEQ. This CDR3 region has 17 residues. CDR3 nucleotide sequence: TGTGCCAGCAGCCAACTGGGTAGCGGGTTGAACACCGGGGAGCTGTTTTTT. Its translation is CASSQLGSGLNTGELFF.

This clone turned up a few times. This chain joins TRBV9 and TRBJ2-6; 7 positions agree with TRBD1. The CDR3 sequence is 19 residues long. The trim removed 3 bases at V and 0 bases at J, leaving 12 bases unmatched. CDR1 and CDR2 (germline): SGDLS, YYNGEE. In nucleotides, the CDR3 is TGTGCCAGCAGCGCAAGGCCGGGACAGTTTACCTCTGGGGCCAACGTCCTGACTTTC. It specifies CASSARPGQFTSGANVLTF.

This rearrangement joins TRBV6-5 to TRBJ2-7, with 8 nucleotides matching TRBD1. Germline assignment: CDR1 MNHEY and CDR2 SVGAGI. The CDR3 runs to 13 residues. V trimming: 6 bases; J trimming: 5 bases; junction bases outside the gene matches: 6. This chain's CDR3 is CASSRTGKDEQYF. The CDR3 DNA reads TGTGCCAGCAGCCGGACAGGGAAGGACGAGCAGTACTTC.

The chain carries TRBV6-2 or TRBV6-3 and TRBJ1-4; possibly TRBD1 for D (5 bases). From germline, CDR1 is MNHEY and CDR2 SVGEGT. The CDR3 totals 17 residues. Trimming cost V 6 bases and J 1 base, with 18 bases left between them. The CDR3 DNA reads TGTGCCAGCAGCCCTGCCTGGAAGGGACTAACTAATGAAAAACTGTTTTTT. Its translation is CASSPAWKGLTNEKLFF.

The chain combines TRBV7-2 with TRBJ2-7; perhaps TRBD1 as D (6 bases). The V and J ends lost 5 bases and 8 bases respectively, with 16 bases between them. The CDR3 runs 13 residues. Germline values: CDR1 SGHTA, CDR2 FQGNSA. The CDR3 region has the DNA TGTGCCAGCAGCAGGGCTGGGGACAAGCAGCAGTACTTC. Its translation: CASSRAGDKQQYF.

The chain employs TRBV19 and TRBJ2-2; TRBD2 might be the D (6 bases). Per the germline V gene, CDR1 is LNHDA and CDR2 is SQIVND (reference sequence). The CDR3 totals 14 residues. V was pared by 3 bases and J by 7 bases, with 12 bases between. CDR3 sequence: CASSIGGSGGELFF. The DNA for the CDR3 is TGTGCCAGTAGTATCGGGGGATCAGGCGGGGAGCTGTTTTTT.

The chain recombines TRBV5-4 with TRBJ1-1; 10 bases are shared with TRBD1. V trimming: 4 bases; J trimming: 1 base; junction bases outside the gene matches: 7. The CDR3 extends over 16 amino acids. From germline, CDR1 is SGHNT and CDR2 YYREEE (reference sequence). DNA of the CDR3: TGTGCCAGCAGCACGGACAGGGGGAGAAAGAACACTGAAGCTTTCTTT. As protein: CASSTDRGRKNTEAFF.

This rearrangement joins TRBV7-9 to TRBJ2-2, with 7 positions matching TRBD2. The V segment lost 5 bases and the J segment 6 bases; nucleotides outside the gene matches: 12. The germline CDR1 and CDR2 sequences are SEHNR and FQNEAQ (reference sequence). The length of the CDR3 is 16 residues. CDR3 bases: TGTGCCAGCAGCACGTCCGGACTAGGATCGGCCGGGGAGCTGTTTTTT. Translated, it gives CASSTSGLGSAGELFF.

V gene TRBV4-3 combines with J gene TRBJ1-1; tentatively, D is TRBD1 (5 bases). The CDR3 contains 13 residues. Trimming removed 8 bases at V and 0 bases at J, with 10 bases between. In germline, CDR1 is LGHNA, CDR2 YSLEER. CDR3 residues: CASANRLNTEAFF. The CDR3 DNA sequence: TGCGCCAGCGCAAACAGGTTGAACACTGAAGCTTTCTTT.

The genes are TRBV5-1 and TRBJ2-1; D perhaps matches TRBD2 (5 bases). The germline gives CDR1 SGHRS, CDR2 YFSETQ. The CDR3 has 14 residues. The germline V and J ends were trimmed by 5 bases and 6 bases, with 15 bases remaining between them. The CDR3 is CASSSLEARNEQFF. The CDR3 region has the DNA TGCGCCAGCAGTTCCCTGGAGGCACGCAATGAGCAGTTCTTC.

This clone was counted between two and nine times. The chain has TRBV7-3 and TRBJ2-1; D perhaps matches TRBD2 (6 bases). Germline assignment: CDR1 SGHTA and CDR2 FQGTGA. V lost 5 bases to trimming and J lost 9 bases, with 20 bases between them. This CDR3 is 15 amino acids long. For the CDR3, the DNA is TGTGCCAGCAGCCCAACCCTCGGGGACGGGGGTGAGCAGTTCTTC. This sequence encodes CASSPTLGDGGEQFF.

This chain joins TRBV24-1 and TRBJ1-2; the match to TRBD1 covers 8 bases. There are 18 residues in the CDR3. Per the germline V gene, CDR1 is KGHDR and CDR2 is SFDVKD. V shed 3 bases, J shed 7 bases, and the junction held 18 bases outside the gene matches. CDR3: CATSDARGRTGKESGYTF. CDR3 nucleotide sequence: TGTGCCACCAGTGATGCACGCGGAAGGACAGGGAAAGAAAGTGGCTACACCTTC.

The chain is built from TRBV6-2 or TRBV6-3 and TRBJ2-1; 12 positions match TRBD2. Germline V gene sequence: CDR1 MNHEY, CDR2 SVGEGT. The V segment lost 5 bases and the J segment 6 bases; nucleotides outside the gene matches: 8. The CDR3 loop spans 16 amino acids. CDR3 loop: CASSGELAGGGNEQFF. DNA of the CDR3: TGTGCCAGCAGTGGCGAACTAGCGGGAGGAGGCAATGAGCAGTTCTTC.

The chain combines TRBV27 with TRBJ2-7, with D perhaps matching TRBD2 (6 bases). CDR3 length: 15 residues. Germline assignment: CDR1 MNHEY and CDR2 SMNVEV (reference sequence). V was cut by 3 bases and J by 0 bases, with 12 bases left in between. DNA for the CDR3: TGTGCCAGCAGTTTCGGGACCGGGAGCTCCTACGAGCAGTACTTC. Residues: CASSFGTGSSYEQYF.

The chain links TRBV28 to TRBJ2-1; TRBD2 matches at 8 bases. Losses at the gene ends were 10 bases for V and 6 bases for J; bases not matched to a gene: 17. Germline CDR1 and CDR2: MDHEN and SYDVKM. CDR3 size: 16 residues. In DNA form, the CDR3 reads TGTGCCACCCGGGGGGGGTGGGAGATCTGGAGCAATGAGCAGTTCTTC. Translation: CATRGGWEIWSNEQFF.

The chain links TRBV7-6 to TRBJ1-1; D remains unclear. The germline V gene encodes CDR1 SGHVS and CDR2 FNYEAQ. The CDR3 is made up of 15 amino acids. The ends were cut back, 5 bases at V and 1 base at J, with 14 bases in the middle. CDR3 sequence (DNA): TGTGCCAGCAGCGCGGGTATGTGGGGGAACACTGAAGCTTTCTTT. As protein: CASSAGMWGNTEAFF. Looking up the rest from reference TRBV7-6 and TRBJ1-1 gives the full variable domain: GAGVSQSPRYKVTKRGQDVALRCDPISGHVSLYWYRQALGQGPEFLTYFNYEAQQDKSGLPNDRFSAERPEGSISTLTIQRTEQRDSAMYRCASSAGMWGNTEAFFGQGTRLTVV.

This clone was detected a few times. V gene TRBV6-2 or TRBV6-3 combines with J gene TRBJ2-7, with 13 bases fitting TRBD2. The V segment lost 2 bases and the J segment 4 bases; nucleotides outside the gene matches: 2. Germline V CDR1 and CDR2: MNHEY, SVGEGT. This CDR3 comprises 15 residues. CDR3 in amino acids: CASSYATSGRYEQYF. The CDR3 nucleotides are TGTGCCAGCAGTTACGCGACTAGCGGGAGGTACGAGCAGTACTTC.

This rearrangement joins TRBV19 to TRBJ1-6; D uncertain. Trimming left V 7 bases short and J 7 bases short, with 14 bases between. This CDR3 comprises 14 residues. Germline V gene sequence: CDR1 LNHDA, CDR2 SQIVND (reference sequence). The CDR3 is CASTNERANSPLHF. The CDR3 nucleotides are TGTGCCAGTACCAATGAGAGAGCAAATTCACCCCTCCACTTT.

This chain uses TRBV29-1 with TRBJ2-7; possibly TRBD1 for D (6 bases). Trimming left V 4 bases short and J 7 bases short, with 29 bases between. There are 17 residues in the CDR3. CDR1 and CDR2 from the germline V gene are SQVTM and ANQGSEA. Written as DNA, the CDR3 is TGCAGCGTTGGCGTGACGAGCGGACAGACCTCCAGTTGGGAGCAGTACTTC. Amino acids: CSVGVTSGQTSSWEQYF.

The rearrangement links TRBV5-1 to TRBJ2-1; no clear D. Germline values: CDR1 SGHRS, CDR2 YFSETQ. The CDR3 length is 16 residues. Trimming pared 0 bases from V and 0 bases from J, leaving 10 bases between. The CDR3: CASSLGLFSSYNEQFF. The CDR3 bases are TGCGCCAGCAGCTTGGGCCTCTTTAGCTCCTACAATGAGCAGTTCTTC.

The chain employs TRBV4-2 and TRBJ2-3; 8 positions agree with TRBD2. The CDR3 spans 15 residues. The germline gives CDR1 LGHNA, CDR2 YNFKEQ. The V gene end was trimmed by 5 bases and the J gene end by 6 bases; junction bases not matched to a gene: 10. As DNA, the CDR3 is TGTGCCAGCAGCGACTCCGGGACTAGGGGGGATACGCAGTATTTT. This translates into CASSDSGTRGDTQYF.

The CDR3 DNA is TGCGCCAGCAGCAGCCTCACCGGGACAGGGAGCTCCTACGAGCAGTACTTC. Its translation is CASSSLTGTGSSYEQYF. This sequence joins TRBV5-1 and TRBJ2-7, with 9 bases matching TRBD1. The J segment lost 0 bases and the V segment lost 4 bases, leaving 11 bases of the junction unmatched. Germline V gene lookup returns CDR1 SGHRS and CDR2 YFSETQ. CDR3 length: 17 residues. Drawing the rest from reference TRBV5-1 and TRBJ2-7, the complete variable domain is KAGVTQTPRYLIKTRGQQVTLSCSPISGHRSVSWYQQTPGQGLQFLFEYFSETQRNKGNFPGRFSGRQFSNSRSEMNVSTLELGDSALYLCASSSLTGTGSSYEQYFGPGTRLTVT.

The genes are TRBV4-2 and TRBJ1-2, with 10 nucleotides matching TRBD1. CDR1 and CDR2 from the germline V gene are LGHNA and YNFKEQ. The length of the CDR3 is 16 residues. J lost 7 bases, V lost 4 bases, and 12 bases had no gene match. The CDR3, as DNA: TGTGCCAGCAGCCCCAAGGCCCGGGACAGGGGCCTTGGCTACACCTTC. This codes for CASSPKARDRGLGYTF.

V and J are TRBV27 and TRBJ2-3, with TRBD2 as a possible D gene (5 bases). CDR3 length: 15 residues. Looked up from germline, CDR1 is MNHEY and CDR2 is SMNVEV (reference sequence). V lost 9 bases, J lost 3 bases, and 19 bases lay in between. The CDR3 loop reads CASSGFGVRTDTQYF. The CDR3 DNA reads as TGTGCCAGTAGTGGGTTCGGGGTCCGGACAGATACGCAGTATTTT.

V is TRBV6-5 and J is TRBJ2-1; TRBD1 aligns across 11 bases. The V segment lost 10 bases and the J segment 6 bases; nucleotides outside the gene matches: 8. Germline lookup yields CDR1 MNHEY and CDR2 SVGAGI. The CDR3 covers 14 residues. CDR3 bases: TGTGCCACTACCCGGGACAGGGGGATCAATGAGCAGTTCTTC. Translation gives CATTRDRGINEQFF.

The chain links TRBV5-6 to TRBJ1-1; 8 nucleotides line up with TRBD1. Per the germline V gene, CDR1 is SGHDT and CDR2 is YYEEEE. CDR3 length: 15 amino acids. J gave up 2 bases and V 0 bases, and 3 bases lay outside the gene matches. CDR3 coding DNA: TGTGCCAGCAGCTTGGGGGCAGGGGGCAACACTGAAGCTTTCTTT. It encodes CASSLGAGGNTEAFF.

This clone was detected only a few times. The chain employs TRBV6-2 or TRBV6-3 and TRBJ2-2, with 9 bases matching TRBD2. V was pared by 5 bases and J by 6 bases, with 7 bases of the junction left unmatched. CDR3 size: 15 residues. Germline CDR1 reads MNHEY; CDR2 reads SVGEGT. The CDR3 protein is CASSPFLAGAGELFF. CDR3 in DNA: TGTGCCAGCAGTCCCTTTTTAGCGGGAGCCGGGGAGCTGTTTTTT.

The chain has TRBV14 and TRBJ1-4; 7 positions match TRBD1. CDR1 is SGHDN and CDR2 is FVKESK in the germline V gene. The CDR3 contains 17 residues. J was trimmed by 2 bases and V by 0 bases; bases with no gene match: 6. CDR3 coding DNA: TGTGCCAGCAGCCAAGATCGAGTACAGGGGACTAATGAAAAACTGTTTTTT. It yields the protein CASSQDRVQGTNEKLFF.